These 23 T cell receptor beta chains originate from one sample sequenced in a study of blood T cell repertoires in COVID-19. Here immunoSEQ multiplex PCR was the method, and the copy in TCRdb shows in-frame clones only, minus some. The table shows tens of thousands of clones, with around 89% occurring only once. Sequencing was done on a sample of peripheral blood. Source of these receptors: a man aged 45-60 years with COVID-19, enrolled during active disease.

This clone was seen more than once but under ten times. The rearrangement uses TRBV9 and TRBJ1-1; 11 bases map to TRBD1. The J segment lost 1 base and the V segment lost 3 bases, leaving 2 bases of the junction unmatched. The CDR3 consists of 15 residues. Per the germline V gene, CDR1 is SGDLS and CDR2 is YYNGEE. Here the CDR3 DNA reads TGTGCCAGCAGCGGGACAGGGGGCACGAACACTGAAGCTTTCTTT. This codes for CASSGTGGTNTEAFF.

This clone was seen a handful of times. CDR3 amino acids: CASSPGQWSNQPQHF. Written as DNA, the CDR3 is TGTGCCAGCAGCCCCGGACAGTGGTCAAATCAGCCCCAGCATTTT. The rearrangement uses TRBV28 and TRBJ1-5, with D perhaps TRBD1 (6 bases). CDR1 and CDR2 (germline): MDHEN, SYDVKM. V lost 6 bases and J 4 bases, leaving 16 bases between the germline ends. CDR3 length: 15 residues. The variable domain in full, completed from reference TRBV28 and TRBJ1-5, reads DVKVTQSSRYLVKRTGEKVFLECVQDMDHENMFWYRQDPGLGLRLIYFSYDVKMKEKGDIPEGYSVSREKKERFSLILESASTNQTSMYLCASSPGQWSNQPQHFGDGTRLSIL.

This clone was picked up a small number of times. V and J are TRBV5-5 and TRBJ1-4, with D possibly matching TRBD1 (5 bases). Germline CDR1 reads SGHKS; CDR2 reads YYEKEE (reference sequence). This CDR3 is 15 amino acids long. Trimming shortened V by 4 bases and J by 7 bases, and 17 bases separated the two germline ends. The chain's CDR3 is CASSRSGQGAEKLFF. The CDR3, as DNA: TGTGCCAGCAGCAGGTCAGGACAAGGGGCTGAAAAACTGTTTTTT.

The CDR3 region has the DNA TGTGCCAGCAGCTTAGCGGCCCAGACAGGGAGTTCTTTCCAAGAGACCCAGTACTTC. Translating gives CASSLAAQTGSSFQETQYF. The chain uses TRBV7-2 and TRBJ2-5; 7 positions agree with TRBD1. Losses at the gene ends were 0 bases for V and 1 base for J; bases not matched to a gene: 14. Per the germline V gene, CDR1 is SGHTA and CDR2 is FQGNSA. The CDR3 consists of 19 residues.

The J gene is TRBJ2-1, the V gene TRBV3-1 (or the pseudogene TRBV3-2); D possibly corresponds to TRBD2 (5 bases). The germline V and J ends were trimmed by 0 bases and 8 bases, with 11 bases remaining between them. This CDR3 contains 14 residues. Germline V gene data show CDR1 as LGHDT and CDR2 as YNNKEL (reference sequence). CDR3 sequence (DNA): TGTGCCAGCAGCCAAGATCGCATCGGGGATGAGCAGTTCTTC. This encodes CASSQDRIGDEQFF.

In nucleotides, the CDR3 is TGTGCCAGCAGCTTGGAAACAGGGGCAGGTTCACCCCTCCACTTT. Its protein product is CASSLETGAGSPLHF. The chain links TRBV5-5 to TRBJ1-6; 7 bases line up with TRBD1. V was clipped by 0 bases and J by 9 bases; unmatched bases: 6. This CDR3 spans 15 amino acids. Germline CDR1 and CDR2: SGHKS and YYEKEE (reference sequence).

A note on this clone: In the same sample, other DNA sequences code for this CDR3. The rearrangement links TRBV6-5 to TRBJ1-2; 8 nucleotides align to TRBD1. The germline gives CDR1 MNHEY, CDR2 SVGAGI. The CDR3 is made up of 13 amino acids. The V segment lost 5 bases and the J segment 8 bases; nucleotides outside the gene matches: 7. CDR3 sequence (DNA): TGTGCCAGCAGTCGCGACAGGGGTGGAGGCTACACCTTC. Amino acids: CASSRDRGGGYTF.

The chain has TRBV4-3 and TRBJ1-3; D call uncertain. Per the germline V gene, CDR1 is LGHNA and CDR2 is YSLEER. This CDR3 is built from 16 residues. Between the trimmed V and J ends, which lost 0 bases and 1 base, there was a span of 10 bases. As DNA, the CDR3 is TGCGCCAGCAGCCAAGACGGAGGCATTTCTGGAAACACCATATATTTT. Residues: CASSQDGGISGNTIYF.

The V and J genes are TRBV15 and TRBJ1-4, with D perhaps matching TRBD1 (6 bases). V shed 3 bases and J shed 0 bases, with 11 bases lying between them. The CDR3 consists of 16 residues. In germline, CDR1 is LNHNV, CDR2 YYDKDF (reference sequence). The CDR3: CATSSGRTATNEKLFF. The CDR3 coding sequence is TGTGCCACCAGCAGTGGCCGGACAGCAACTAATGAAAAACTGTTTTTT.

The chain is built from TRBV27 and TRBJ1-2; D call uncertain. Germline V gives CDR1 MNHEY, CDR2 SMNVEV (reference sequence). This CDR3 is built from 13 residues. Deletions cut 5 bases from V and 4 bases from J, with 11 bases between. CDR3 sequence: CASSPRSSYGYTF. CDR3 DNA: TGTGCCAGCAGTCCACGGAGCTCCTATGGCTACACCTTC.

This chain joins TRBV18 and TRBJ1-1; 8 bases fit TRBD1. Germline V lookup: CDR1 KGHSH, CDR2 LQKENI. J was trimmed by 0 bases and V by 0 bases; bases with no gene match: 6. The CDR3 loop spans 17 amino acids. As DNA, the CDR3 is TGTGCCAGCTCACCACCCGGGACAGGTAATATGAACACTGAAGCTTTCTTT. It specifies CASSPPGTGNMNTEAFF. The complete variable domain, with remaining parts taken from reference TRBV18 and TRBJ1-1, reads NAGVMQNPRHLVRRRGQEARLRCSPMKGHSHVYWYRQLPEEGLKFMVYLQKENIIDESGMPKERFSAEFPKEGPSILRIQQVVRGDSAAYFCASSPPGTGNMNTEAFFGQGTRLTVV.

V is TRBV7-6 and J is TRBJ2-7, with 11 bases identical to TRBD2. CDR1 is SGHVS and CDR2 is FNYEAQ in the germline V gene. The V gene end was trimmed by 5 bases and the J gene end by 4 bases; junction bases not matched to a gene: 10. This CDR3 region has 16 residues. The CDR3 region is CASSPRFSGGAYEQYF. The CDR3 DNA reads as TGTGCCAGCAGCCCGCGTTTTAGCGGGGGGGCTTACGAGCAGTACTTC.

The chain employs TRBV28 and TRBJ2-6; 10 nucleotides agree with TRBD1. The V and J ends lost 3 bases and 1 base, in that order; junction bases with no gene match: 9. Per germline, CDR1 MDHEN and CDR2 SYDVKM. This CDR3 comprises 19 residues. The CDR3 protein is CASSFDPGQGRSGANVLTF. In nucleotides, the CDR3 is TGTGCCAGCAGTTTTGACCCGGGACAGGGGAGGTCTGGGGCCAACGTCCTGACTTTC.

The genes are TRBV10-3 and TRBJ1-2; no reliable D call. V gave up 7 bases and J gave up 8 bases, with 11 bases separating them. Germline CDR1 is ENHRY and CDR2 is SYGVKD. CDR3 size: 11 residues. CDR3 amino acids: CAITATGGYTF. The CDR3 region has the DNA TGTGCCATCACTGCGACGGGGGGCTACACCTTC.

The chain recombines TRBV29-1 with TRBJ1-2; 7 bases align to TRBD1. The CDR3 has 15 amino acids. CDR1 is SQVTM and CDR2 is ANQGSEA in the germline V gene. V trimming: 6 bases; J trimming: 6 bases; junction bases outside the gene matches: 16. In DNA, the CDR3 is TGCAGCGTCTTCTCCTTTCCGTCCGGGACAGATGGCTACACCTTC. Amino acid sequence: CSVFSFPSGTDGYTF.

The CDR3 region is CASSVLGGGQQGDTQYF. The CDR3 region has the DNA TGTGCCAGCAGCGTATTGGGCGGGGGACAACAAGGGGATACGCAGTATTTT. The chain is built from TRBV9 and TRBJ2-3; D is perhaps TRBD2 (7 bases). Trimming shortened V by 1 base and J by 6 bases, and 21 bases separated the two germline ends. The germline CDR1 and CDR2 sequences are SGDLS and YYNGEE. The CDR3 has 17 amino acids.

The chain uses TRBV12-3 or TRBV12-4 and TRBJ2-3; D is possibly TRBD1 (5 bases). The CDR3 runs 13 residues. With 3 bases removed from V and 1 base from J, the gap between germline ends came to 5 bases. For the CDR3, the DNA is TGTGCCAGCAGTTTCAGGGGCACAGATACGCAGTATTTT. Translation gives CASSFRGTDTQYF.

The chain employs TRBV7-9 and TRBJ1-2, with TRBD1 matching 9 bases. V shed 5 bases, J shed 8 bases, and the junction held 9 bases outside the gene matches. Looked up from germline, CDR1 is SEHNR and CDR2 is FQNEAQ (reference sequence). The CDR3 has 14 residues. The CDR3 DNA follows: TGTGCCAGCAGCACGGGACAGGGCCCGGAGGGCTACACCTTC. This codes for CASSTGQGPEGYTF.

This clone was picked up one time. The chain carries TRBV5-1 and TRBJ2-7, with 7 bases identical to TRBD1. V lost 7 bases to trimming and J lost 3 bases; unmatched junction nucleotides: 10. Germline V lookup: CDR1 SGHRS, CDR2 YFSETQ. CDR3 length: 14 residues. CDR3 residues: CASRSGQTYYEQYF. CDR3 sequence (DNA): TGCGCCAGCCGCTCGGGACAGACTTACTACGAGCAGTACTTC.

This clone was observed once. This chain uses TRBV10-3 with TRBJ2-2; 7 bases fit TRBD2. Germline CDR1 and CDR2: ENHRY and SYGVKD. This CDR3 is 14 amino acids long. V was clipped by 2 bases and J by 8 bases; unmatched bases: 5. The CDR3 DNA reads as TGTGCCATCAGTGAGCGGGACTATCTTGGGGAGCTGTTTTTT. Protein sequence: CAISERDYLGELFF.

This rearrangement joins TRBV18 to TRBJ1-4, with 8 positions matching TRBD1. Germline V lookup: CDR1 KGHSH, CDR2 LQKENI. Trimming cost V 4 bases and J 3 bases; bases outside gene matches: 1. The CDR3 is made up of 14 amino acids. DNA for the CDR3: TGTGCCAGCTCACTGGACAGGGCTAATGAAAAACTGTTTTTT. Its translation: CASSLDRANEKLFF.

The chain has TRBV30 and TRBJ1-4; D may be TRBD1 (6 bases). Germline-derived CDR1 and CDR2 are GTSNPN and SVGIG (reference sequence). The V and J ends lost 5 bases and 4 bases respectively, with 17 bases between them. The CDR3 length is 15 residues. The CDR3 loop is CAWLKIDRFNEKLFF. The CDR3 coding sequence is TGTGCCTGGTTAAAGATCGACAGGTTTAATGAAAAACTGTTTTTT. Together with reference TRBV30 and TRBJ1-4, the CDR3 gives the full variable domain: SQTIHQWPATLVQPVGSPLSLECTVEGTSNPNLYWYRQAAGRGLQLLFYSVGIGQISSEVPQNLSASRPQDRQFILSSKKLLLSDSGFYLCAWLKIDRFNEKLFFGSGTQLSVL.

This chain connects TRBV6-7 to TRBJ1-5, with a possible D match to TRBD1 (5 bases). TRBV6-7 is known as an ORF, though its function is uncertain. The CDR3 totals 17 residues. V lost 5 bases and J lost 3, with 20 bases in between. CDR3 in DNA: TGTGCCAGCAGTGACTTCTATTTCCGGACACTCAATCAGCCCCAGCATTTT. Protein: CASSDFYFRTLNQPQHF.